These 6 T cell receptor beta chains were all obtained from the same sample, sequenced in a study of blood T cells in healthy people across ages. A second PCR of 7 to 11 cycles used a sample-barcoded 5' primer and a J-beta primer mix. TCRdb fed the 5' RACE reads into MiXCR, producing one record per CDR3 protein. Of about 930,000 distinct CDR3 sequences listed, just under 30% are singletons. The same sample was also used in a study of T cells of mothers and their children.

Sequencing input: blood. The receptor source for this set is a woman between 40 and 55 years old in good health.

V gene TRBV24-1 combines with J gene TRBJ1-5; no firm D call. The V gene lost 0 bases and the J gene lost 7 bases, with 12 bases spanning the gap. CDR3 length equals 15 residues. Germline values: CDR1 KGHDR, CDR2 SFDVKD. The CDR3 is CATSDLQGRTQPQHF. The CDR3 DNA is TGTGCCACCAGTGATTTGCAAGGCCGAACCCAGCCCCAGCATTTT.

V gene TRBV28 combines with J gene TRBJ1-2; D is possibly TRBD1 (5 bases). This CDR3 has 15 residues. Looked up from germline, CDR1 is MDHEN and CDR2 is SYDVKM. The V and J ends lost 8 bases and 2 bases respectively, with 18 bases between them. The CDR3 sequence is CASGSSGTVNYGYTF. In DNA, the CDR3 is TGTGCCAGCGGGTCCTCCGGGACGGTGAACTATGGCTACACCTTC.

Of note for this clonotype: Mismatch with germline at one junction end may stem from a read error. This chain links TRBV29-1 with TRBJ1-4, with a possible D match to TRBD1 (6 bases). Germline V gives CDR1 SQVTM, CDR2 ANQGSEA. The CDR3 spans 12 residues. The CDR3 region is CSGGEGNEKPFF. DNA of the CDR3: TGCAGTGGGGGCGAGGGTAATGAAAAACCGTTTTTT.

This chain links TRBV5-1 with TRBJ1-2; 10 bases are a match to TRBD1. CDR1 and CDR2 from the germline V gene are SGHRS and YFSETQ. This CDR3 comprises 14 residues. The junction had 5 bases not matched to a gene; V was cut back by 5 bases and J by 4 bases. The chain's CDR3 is CASRATGGVYGYTF. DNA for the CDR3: TGCGCCAGCAGGGCGACAGGGGGCGTCTATGGCTACACCTTC.

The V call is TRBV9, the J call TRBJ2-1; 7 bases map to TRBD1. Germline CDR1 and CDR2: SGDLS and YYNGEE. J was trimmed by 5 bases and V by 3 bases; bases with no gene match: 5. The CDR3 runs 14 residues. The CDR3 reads CASSDRGQHNEQFF. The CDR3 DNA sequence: TGTGCCAGCAGCGACCGGGGACAGCACAATGAGCAGTTCTTC.

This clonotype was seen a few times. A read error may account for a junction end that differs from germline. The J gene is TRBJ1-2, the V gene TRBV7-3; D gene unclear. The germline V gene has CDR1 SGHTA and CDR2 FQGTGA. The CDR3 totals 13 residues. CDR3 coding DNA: TGTGTCAGCAGCCCTGACAAGAACTATGGCTACACCTTC. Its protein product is CVSSPDKNYGYTF.